These T cell receptor beta chains were read from a single sample in a study of T-cell reconstitution after alpha-beta-depleted transplantation in children. TCRdb called the PCR reads again in MiXCR, with one record for every CDR3 protein. The data show fewer than 550,000 distinct CDR3 sequences, approximately 10% seen once. The material sequenced was PBMCs, mostly from graft donor cells, taken 180 days after TCRalphabeta/CD19-depleted stem cell transplant. These receptors all stem from a female patient between 2 and 15 years old who had a stem cell transplant for aplastic anemia, so the T cells may come from the graft donor. The CDR3 runs from the conserved cysteine through the conserved F or W. The D gene is left open where the match is weak. Where a row states a size, it is once, few, many or the class of an expanded clone; other rows omit it.

J	V	D	size	DNA	CDR3
TRBJ2-2	TRBV20-1	.	.	TGCAGTGGGGGGGCGCAGAACACCGGGGAGCTGTTTTTT	CSGGAQNTGELFF
TRBJ1-2	TRBV28	.	few	TGTGCCAGCAGTTTTTCAGGGGCCGCTGTCTATGGCTACACCTTC	CASSFSGAAVYGYTF
TRBJ2-1	TRBV5-6	TRBD2	.	TGTGCCAGCAGCGGAAGCCCTAGCGGGCCACCCAATGAGCAGTTCTTC	CASSGSPSGPPNEQFF
TRBJ2-7	TRBV6-2/TRBV6-3	TRBD1	medium-sized	TGTGCCAGCAGCGATCAGGGGGCCCTCTACGAGCAGTACTTC	CASSDQGALYEQYF
TRBJ1-1	TRBV7-2	.	.	TGTGCCAGCAGCTTAGAACGGACGGCCACTGAAGCTTTCTTT	CASSLERTATEAFF
TRBJ2-1	TRBV3-1	.	.	TGTGCCAGCAGCCAGGGGGTACCGGAGCTTTCCAATGAGCAGTTCTTC	CASSQGVPELSNEQFF
TRBJ1-2	TRBV29-1	.	few	TGCAGCGCGTTTGGGAACTACTATGGCTACACCTTC	CSAFGNYYGYTF
TRBJ2-7	TRBV20-1	TRBD2	.	TGCAGTGCTAGCGGGAGGCGGTCCTACGAGCAGTACTTC	CSASGRRSYEQYF
TRBJ1-6	TRBV7-8	.	.	TGTGCCAGCAGCCACCTTCCCCTCGGCAGCTCCTATGATTCACCCCTCCACTTT	CASSHLPLGSSYDSPLHF
TRBJ2-1	TRBV29-1	.	.	TGCAGCGCGGCGTTCTCGGGCACCTACAATGAGCAGTTCTTC	CSAAFSGTYNEQFF